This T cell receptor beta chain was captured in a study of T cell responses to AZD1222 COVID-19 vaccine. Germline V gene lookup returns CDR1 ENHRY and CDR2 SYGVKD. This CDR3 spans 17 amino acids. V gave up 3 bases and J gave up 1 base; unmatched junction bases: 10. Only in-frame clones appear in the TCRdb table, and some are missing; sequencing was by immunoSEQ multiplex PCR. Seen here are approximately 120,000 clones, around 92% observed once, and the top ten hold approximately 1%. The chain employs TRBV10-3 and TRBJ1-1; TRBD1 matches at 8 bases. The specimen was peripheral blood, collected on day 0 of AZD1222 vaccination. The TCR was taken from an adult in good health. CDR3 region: CAISDVPGQAGNTEAFF. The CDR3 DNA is TGTGCCATCAGTGATGTCCCGGGACAGGCTGGGAACACTGAAGCTTTCTTT.